These 21 T cell receptor beta chains share one sample of origin, sequenced in a study of long-term antiretroviral therapy in people with HIV. At survey level, the immunoSEQ assay was run in its v3.0 version. Libraries were prepared by immunoSEQ multiplex PCR; TCRdb keeps only in-frame clonotypes and omits some of them. Among around 30,000 clones listed, about 85% were seen once. Sequences were derived from unsorted PBMCs, sampled 3 years after starting antiretroviral therapy. The receptors were gathered from a man aged 40-49 years with HIV.

The rearrangement links TRBV5-1 to TRBJ2-1; TRBD1 is a possible D gene (5 bases). Germline V gene lookup returns CDR1 SGHRS and CDR2 YFSETQ. The V end was cut by 5 bases, the J end by 4 bases, with 16 bases between. CDR3 length: 15 amino acids. As DNA, the CDR3 is TGCGCCAGCAGTTCCTCTTGGACACCTTACAATGAGCAGTTCTTC. Translation: CASSSSWTPYNEQFF.

The rearrangement joins TRBV4-1 to TRBJ1-5; possible D gene TRBD1, 5 bases. V dropped 1 base and J dropped 6 bases, with 13 bases sitting between them. The CDR3 sequence is 15 residues long. The germline gives CDR1 MGHRA, CDR2 YSYEKL. The CDR3 is CASSQAVRGGQPQHF. The CDR3 region has the DNA TGCGCCAGCAGCCAAGCGGTCCGGGGCGGTCAGCCCCAGCATTTT.

The genes are TRBV30 and TRBJ1-6; D unclear. The CDR3 length is 14 residues. Looked up from germline, CDR1 is GTSNPN and CDR2 is SVGIG (reference sequence). V lost 7 bases and J lost 7, with 17 bases in between. CDR3 sequence: CALEVLQRNSPLHF. The CDR3 DNA reads as TGTGCCTTGGAGGTACTCCAGAGGAATTCACCCCTCCACTTT.

The gene calls are TRBV9 and TRBJ2-3; 7 bases match TRBD1. This CDR3 is built from 14 residues. Looked up from germline, CDR1 is SGDLS and CDR2 is YYNGEE. The ends lost 3 bases at V and 6 bases at J; junction bases unmatched: 7. The CDR3 sequence: CASSEGIQGDTQYF. The CDR3 DNA reads TGTGCCAGCAGCGAGGGAATACAGGGGGATACGCAGTATTTT.

This clone has just one count. The rearrangement links TRBV19 to TRBJ2-3; 8 nucleotides agree with TRBD2. This CDR3 contains 17 residues. J lost 0 bases, V lost 5 bases, and 10 bases had no gene match. The germline V gene encodes CDR1 LNHDA and CDR2 SQIVND (reference sequence). CDR3: CASSSQVSGASTDTQYF. CDR3 coding DNA: TGTGCCAGTAGTTCTCAGGTTAGCGGGGCCAGCACAGATACGCAGTATTTT.

V usage is TRBV27 and J usage is TRBJ2-2, with D possibly matching TRBD1 (6 bases). Per germline, CDR1 MNHEY and CDR2 SMNVEV (reference sequence). The CDR3 runs to 15 residues. V was shortened by 2 bases and J by 5 bases, with 12 bases between the two germline ends. This CDR3 reads CASSLILGGTGELFF. CDR3 DNA: TGTGCCAGCAGTTTAATTCTAGGGGGAACCGGGGAGCTGTTTTTT.

The chain carries TRBV10-3 and TRBJ1-1; D is unresolved. The CDR3 totals 12 residues. CDR1 and CDR2 from the germline V gene are ENHRY and SYGVKD. Trimming shortened V by 2 bases and J by 1 base, and 2 bases separated the two germline ends. The CDR3 region is CAISEPNTEAFF. CDR3 in DNA: TGTGCCATCAGTGAGCCGAACACTGAAGCTTTCTTT.

The V gene is TRBV30, the J gene TRBJ1-2, with 9 bases that match TRBD1. Germline CDR1 GTSNPN, CDR2 SVGIG (reference sequence). V lost 1 base and J lost 6; bases outside the gene matches: 3. The CDR3 extends over 13 amino acids. CDR3 DNA sequence: TGTGCCTGGAGTGCGGGACAGGGAGATGGCTACACCTTC. Protein product: CAWSAGQGDGYTF.

The J gene is TRBJ2-1, the V gene TRBV7-9, with D perhaps matching TRBD2 (5 bases). Germline CDR1 SEHNR, CDR2 FQNEAQ (reference sequence). The CDR3 runs to 14 residues. V was cut by 2 bases and J by 4 bases, with 9 bases left in between. The CDR3 spells CASSLQTTYNEQFF. The CDR3, as DNA: TGTGCCAGCAGCTTACAGACTACGTACAATGAGCAGTTCTTC.

The rearrangement joins TRBV11-2 to TRBJ1-2; D remains unclear. CDR3 length: 12 residues. The germline CDR1 and CDR2 sequences are SGHAT and FQNNGV. The V gene lost 3 bases and the J gene lost 8 bases, with 10 bases spanning the gap. CDR3 amino acids: CASSFERGGYTF. The CDR3 nucleotides read TGTGCCAGCAGCTTCGAGCGAGGAGGCTACACCTTC.

The chain employs TRBV5-1 and TRBJ1-2; possibly TRBD1 for D (6 bases). CDR3 length equals 14 residues. V lost 4 bases and J 2 bases, leaving 12 bases between the germline ends. Germline V gene lookup returns CDR1 SGHRS and CDR2 YFSETQ. CDR3 region: CASSPDRLNYGYTF. In nucleotides, the CDR3 is TGCGCCAGCAGCCCGGACAGACTGAACTATGGCTACACCTTC.

This chain connects TRBV7-8 to TRBJ2-7; the match to TRBD1 covers 7 bases. With 1 base clipped from V and 5 bases from J, the junction kept 2 bases outside the gene matches. This CDR3 has 13 amino acids. CDR1 and CDR2 from the germline V gene are SGHVS and FQNEAQ. The chain's CDR3 is CASSLGQGDEQYF. CDR3 sequence (DNA): TGTGCCAGCAGCTTAGGACAGGGCGACGAGCAGTACTTC.

This chain joins TRBV5-1 and TRBJ2-3; 7 bases align to TRBD2. The length of the CDR3 is 16 residues. Germline loops: CDR1 SGHRS, CDR2 YFSETQ. Losses at the gene ends were 6 bases for V and 0 bases for J; bases not matched to a gene: 10. The CDR3, as DNA: TGCGCCAGCACCGACCTGGCTAGCGGTAGCACAGATACGCAGTATTTT. Translated: CASTDLASGSTDTQYF.

The CDR3 DNA reads TGTGCCAGCTCACCGGGACAGCAAGAGACCCAGTACTTC. This sequence encodes CASSPGQQETQYF. V usage is TRBV18 and J usage is TRBJ2-5; 7 bases are a match to TRBD1. J gave up 2 bases and V 3 bases, and 0 bases lay outside the gene matches. Germline assignment: CDR1 KGHSH and CDR2 LQKENI. The CDR3 runs 13 residues.

The chain carries TRBV5-8 and TRBJ1-5; D gene unclear. CDR1 SGHTS and CDR2 YDEGEE come from the germline V gene. This CDR3 region has 16 residues. Trimming left V 0 bases short and J 3 bases short, with 13 bases between. CDR3 residues: CASSLGSLSYNQPQHF. CDR3 nucleotide sequence: TGTGCCAGCAGCTTGGGATCACTGAGCTACAATCAGCCCCAGCATTTT.

J is TRBJ1-1 and V is TRBV14, with TRBD1 as a possible D gene (5 bases). Trimming stripped 4 bases from V and 5 bases from J, with 14 bases between. This CDR3 contains 14 residues. Germline V lookup: CDR1 SGHDN, CDR2 FVKESK. CDR3 coding DNA: TGTGCCAGCAGCCCCTTCGGGGGGACGACTGAAGCTTTCTTT. It translates to CASSPFGGTTEAFF.

This chain uses TRBV29-1 with TRBJ1-2; TRBD1 matches at 9 bases. The germline V gene has CDR1 SQVTM and CDR2 ANQGSEA. CDR3 length: 14 residues. V dropped 6 bases and J dropped 1; count of bases not matched to a gene: 6. Here the CDR3 DNA reads TGCAGCGTGGCTACAGGGGGCGTTAACTATGGCTACACCTTC. This gives the protein CSVATGGVNYGYTF.

This chain joins TRBV19 and TRBJ1-1; D is ambiguous. This CDR3 has 16 residues. Germline V gene sequence: CDR1 LNHDA, CDR2 SQIVND (reference sequence). Trimming took 3 bases from V and 3 from J, leaving 17 bases between them. The CDR3 protein is CASSMLWTDEDTEAFF. For the CDR3, the DNA is TGTGCCAGTAGTATGCTGTGGACGGATGAAGACACTGAAGCTTTCTTT.

The sample holds one count of this clone. V and J are TRBV11-2 and TRBJ1-1; no reliable D call. The V end lost 0 bases, the J end lost 6 bases, and 11 bases lay between the germline ends. The CDR3 covers 14 residues. Germline V gene lookup returns CDR1 SGHAT and CDR2 FQNNGV. Written as DNA, the CDR3 is TGTGCCAGCAGCTTAGAGCGGCAGAGCTCTGAAGCTTTCTTT. This codes for CASSLERQSSEAFF.

Written as DNA, the CDR3 is TGTGCCAGCAGCCTACAGGGGTCATATAGCAATCAGCCCCAGCATTTT. Protein product: CASSLQGSYSNQPQHF. V gene TRBV27 combines with J gene TRBJ1-5; 7 bases line up with TRBD1. The V gene end was trimmed by 6 bases and the J gene end by 0 bases; junction bases not matched to a gene: 8. Per germline, CDR1 MNHEY and CDR2 SMNVEV (reference sequence). The CDR3 sequence is 16 residues long.

The chain employs TRBV4-1 and TRBJ2-1; D is tentatively TRBD1 or TRBD2 (5 bases each). The V gene's germline CDR1 is MGHRA and CDR2 YSYEKL. This CDR3 has 12 amino acids. The V end lost 1 base, the J end lost 10 bases, and 8 bases lay between the germline ends. The CDR3 sequence: CASSQGGSEQFF. DNA for the CDR3: TGCGCCAGCAGCCAAGGGGGGTCGGAGCAGTTCTTC.